The 30 T cell receptor beta chains given below trace back to one sample, sequenced in a study of tissue T cells after allogeneic stem cell transplantation. Clones were read by immunoSEQ multiplex PCR, and TCRdb kept only the in-frame ones, dropping some. This sample has 3,500 to 4,500 clones; around half occur once, and the top ten carry about 24%. Regarding time point: mouse harvest day 14 after allogeneic transplant. The graft held 10^6 splenic CD5+ T cells and 10^7 T-cell-depleted bone marrow cells. The sample taken for sequencing was gut tissue. Source of these receptors: a female BALB/c mouse given C57BL/6 T cells with graft-versus-host disease after an allogeneic hematopoietic cell transplant.

A note on this clone: Gene and germline names: mouse. Coverage ceases 1 residue before the CDR3 finishes, and the germline J gene fills in the end. This chain links TRBV12-2 with TRBJ2-3; no reliable D call. The CDR3 spans 14 residues. Germline CDR1 reads SGHLS; CDR2 reads HYDKME. Trimming took off 0 bases at V and 0 bases at J, with 6 bases between the two ends. Incomplete CDR3 DNA: TGTGCCAGCTCTCTCCCAACTAGTGCAGAAACGCTGTAT. Protein sequence: CASSLPTSAETLY. In full, the CDR3 reads CASSLPTSAETLYF.

Concerning this clone itself: Gene names denote mouse genes. The read ends 1 residue early relative to the CDR3; the germline J gene fills the gap. The chain couples TRBV23 to TRBJ2-4; whether TRBD1, the table's D call, matches the DNA was not checked. Per germline, CDR1 KGHTA and CDR2 FQNQQP. The CDR3 length is 11 residues. Incomplete CDR3 DNA: TGCTCCTCTCCGAGGCAAAACACCTTGTAC. This gives the protein CSSPRQNTLY. The whole CDR3 protein is CSSPRQNTLYF.

This clone was recorded only once. Gene names and germline refer to mouse. The part of the CDR3 DNA that was read is TGTGCCAGCTCTCTGGGACTGGGGGGTCCTGCAGAAACGCTGTAT. Amino acids: CASSLGLGGPAETLY. The CDR3, in full, reads CASSLGLGGPAETLYF. The chain couples TRBV12-2 to TRBJ2-3, with TRBD2 identical over 12 bases. The CDR3 extends 1 residue past the end of the read, so its final part is completed from the germline J gene. This CDR3 has 16 residues. Germline values: CDR1 SGHLS, CDR2 HYDKME. The trim removed 1 base at V and 2 bases at J, leaving 3 bases unmatched. The full variable domain, its missing parts supplied by reference TRBV12-2 and TRBJ2-3, is NSGVVQSPRYIIKGKGERSILKCIPISGHLSVAWYQQTQGQELKFFIQHYDKMERDKGNLPSRFSVQQFDDYHSEMNMSALELEDSAVYFCASSLGLGGPAETLYFGSGTRLTVL.

Concerning this clone: The gene names here belong to mouse. The CDR3 DNA, read in part, is TGTGCCAGCAGCCCTGCAAGTGCAGAAACGCTGTAT. Protein product: CASSPASAETLY. Given in full, the CDR3 is CASSPASAETLYF. The V gene is TRBV12-1, the J gene TRBJ2-3; D ambiguous. The read gets to within 1 residue of the CDR3 end, and the germline J gene fills in the rest. CDR1 and CDR2 (germline): SGHSN, HYEKVE. The germline V and J ends were trimmed by 6 bases and 0 bases, with 9 bases remaining between them. The CDR3 covers 13 residues.

Comments on this clone: Gene names and germline match the mouse. The read comes to an end 1 residue before the CDR3 does, leaving the germline J gene to fill in the end. The chain employs TRBV23 and TRBJ1-4; the table's D gene call, TRBD1, was not cross checked with the DNA. The CDR3 consists of 14 residues. Germline V CDR1 and CDR2: KGHTA, FQNQQP. The DNA read from the CDR3 is TGCTCCAGCAGTCGAGGACAGGGGAACGAAAGATTATTT. The encoded protein is CSSSRGQGNERLF. The whole CDR3 region reads CSSSRGQGNERLFF.

This clone was counted only a few times. Genes here carry mouse names. Incomplete CDR3 DNA: TGTGCCAGCAGCCCACAGGGGTACGGAAATACGCTCTAT. It is translated as CASSPQGYGNTLY. The entire CDR3 protein reads CASSPQGYGNTLYF. The chain is built from TRBV26 and TRBJ1-3; 7 positions match TRBD1. With the read ending 1 residue before the CDR3 end, the germline J gene is used to fill in that end. V shed 6 bases and J 4 bases; nucleotides not matched to a gene: 6. CDR3 length: 14 residues. Germline V CDR1 and CDR2: KGHPV, FQNQEV (reference sequence). The complete variable domain, with remaining parts taken from reference TRBV26 and TRBJ1-3, reads NSKVIQTPRYLVKGQGQKAKMRCIPEKGHPVVFWYQQNKNNEFKFLINFQNQEVLQQIDMTEKRFSAECPSNSPCSLEIQSSEAGDSALYLCASSPQGYGNTLYFGEGSRLIVV.

Notes on this clone: Genes and germline come from the mouse. Read coverage stops 1 residue before the CDR3 terminus; the germline J gene supplies the remainder. V is TRBV3 and J is TRBJ2-7, with TRBD2 matching over 12 bases. The CDR3 extends over 14 amino acids. CDR1 is SNHLY, CDR2 FYNGKV, per germline (reference sequence). V lost 4 bases, J lost 3 bases, and 1 base stayed unmatched. CDR3 DNA (partial): TGTGCCAGCAGCTCGGACTGGGGGGGCTATGAACAGTAC. Translating it yields CASSSDWGGYEQY. The CDR3, in full, reads CASSSDWGGYEQYF.

About this clone: Any gene name here is a mouse gene name. From the germline J gene comes the end of the CDR3, since the read stops 1 residue before it. V and J are TRBV12-2 and TRBJ2-1; 7 nucleotides line up with TRBD1. The J segment lost 3 bases and the V segment lost 1 base, leaving 5 bases of the junction unmatched. This CDR3 spans 15 amino acids. Germline V gene lookup returns CDR1 SGHLS and CDR2 HYDKME. The DNA read from the CDR3 is TGTGCCAGCTCTCTTAACAGGGGAGGCTATGCTGAGCAGTTC. Translation gives CASSLNRGGYAEQF. Given in full, the CDR3 is CASSLNRGGYAEQFF.

As concerns this clone: Mouse germline and gene names are used. The missing CDR3 end, 1 residue past where the read stops, is filled in from the germline J gene. The chain joins TRBV19 to TRBJ1-1, with a weak D call TRBD1 (5 bases). Trimming took 7 bases from V and 3 from J, leaving 10 bases between them. Per the germline V gene, CDR1 is FNHDT and CDR2 is SITEND (reference sequence). The CDR3 contains 12 residues. CDR3 amino acids: CASAWGYTEVFF. The CDR3 bases that were read are TGTGCCAGCGCCTGGGGGTACACAGAAGTCTTC.

In this sample, this clone turned up a few times. Each gene name is a mouse one. The CDR3 extends 1 residue past the end of the read, so its final part is completed from the germline J gene. This chain connects TRBV23 to TRBJ1-4. There are 13 residues in the CDR3. Germline loops: CDR1 KGHTA, CDR2 FQNQQP. The CDR3 loop is CSSSQSTNERLFF. The CDR3 bases that were read are TGCTCCAGCAGTCAATCGACCAACGAAAGATTATTT.

In regard to this clone: Gene labels here are mouse ones. The read ends 1 residue shy of where the CDR3 ends; the end is completed using the germline J gene. The genes are TRBV26 and TRBJ2-4; 9 bases map to TRBD1. Per germline, CDR1 KGHPV and CDR2 FQNQEV (reference sequence). Trimming took 4 bases from V and 8 from J; bases not matched to a gene: 7. This CDR3 region has 14 residues. Here the CDR3 reads CASSPGTGWGTLYF. The DNA read from the CDR3 is TGTGCCAGCAGTCCCGGGACAGGGTGGGGCACCTTGTAC.

This clone came up a few times. The germline and genes are mouse ones. The CDR3 end is not reached by the read, which stops 1 residue before it; the germline J gene fills it in. V and J are TRBV3 and TRBJ1-4; D remains unclear. The ends were cut back, 5 bases at V and 3 bases at J, with 10 bases in the middle. Germline CDR1 SNHLY, CDR2 FYNGKV (reference sequence). The CDR3 spans 14 residues. The CDR3: CASSQGRANERLFF. CDR3 DNA, as far as it was read: TGTGCCAGCAGCCAAGGGAGGGCCAACGAAAGATTATTT.

For this clone: Here the gene names and germline are mouse. The read ends 1 residue before the CDR3 terminus; that terminus is restored from the germline J gene. V is TRBV15 and J is TRBJ2-7, with 7 bases fitting TRBD2. CDR3 size: 14 residues. Germline V CDR1 and CDR2: SGHND, FRSKSL. With 3 bases clipped from V and 0 bases from J, the junction kept 2 bases outside the gene matches. CDR3 DNA (partial): TGTGCCAGCAGTTTGGGGGGGAGCTCCTATGAACAGTAC. Protein sequence: CASSLGGSSYEQY. The full CDR3 protein is CASSLGGSSYEQYF.

With regard to this clone: Germline and genes here are mouse. From the germline J gene comes the end of the CDR3, since the read stops 1 residue before it. The rearrangement links TRBV3 to TRBJ2-5; 10 positions match TRBD2. Germline V gives CDR1 SNHLY, CDR2 FYNGKV (reference sequence). V shed 4 bases and J 5 bases; nucleotides not matched to a gene: 6. The CDR3 covers 15 residues. CDR3 sequence: CASSSRTGGADTQYF. The DNA read from the CDR3 is TGTGCCAGCAGCTCCCGGACTGGGGGAGCAGACACCCAGTAC.

Of note for this clone: Each gene name is a mouse one. The CDR3 end lies 1 residue beyond the end of the read and is filled in from the germline J gene. V is TRBV19 and J is TRBJ1-2; 7 nucleotides align to TRBD1. Germline lookup yields CDR1 FNHDT and CDR2 SITEND (reference sequence). The CDR3 covers 13 residues. Trimming cost V 8 bases and J 0 bases; bases outside gene matches: 4. The DNA read from the CDR3 is TGTGCCAGGACAGGGAGGGCAAACTCCGACTACACC. Amino acid sequence: CARTGRANSDYT. From start to end, the CDR3 is CARTGRANSDYTF.

Concerning this clone: Genes and germline come from the mouse. The CDR3 end falls 1 residue outside the read, so it is completed with the germline J gene. The chain uses TRBV31 and TRBJ2-7, with 7 positions matching TRBD2. From germline, CDR1 is GKSSPN and CDR2 SITVG. This CDR3 is built from 12 residues. The V gene end was trimmed by 3 bases and the J gene end by 4 bases; junction bases not matched to a gene: 3. CDR3 sequence: CAWRLGVYEQYF. The CDR3 bases that were read are TGTGCCTGGAGGCTGGGGGTTTATGAACAGTAC.

To note about this clone: Any gene name here is a mouse gene name. The read stops 1 residue short of the end of the CDR3; the missing end is completed from the germline J gene. The J gene is TRBJ2-1, the V gene TRBV19; a weak D match, TRBD2 (6 bases). Trimming shortened V by 0 bases and J by 3 bases, and 7 bases separated the two germline ends. CDR1 FNHDT and CDR2 SITEND come from the germline V gene (reference sequence). The CDR3 runs to 14 residues. The DNA read from the CDR3 is TGTGCCAGCAGTATAGCGGGGGGCTATGCTGAGCAGTTC. The encoded protein is CASSIAGGYAEQF. The entire CDR3 reads CASSIAGGYAEQFF.

This clone has only one observation. Each gene name is a mouse one. The observed sequence ends 1 residue before the CDR3 terminus, with the missing tail filled in from the germline J gene. This chain uses TRBV31 with TRBJ2-4; 8 positions agree with TRBD1. The CDR3 totals 12 residues. The germline gives CDR1 GKSSPN, CDR2 SITVG. After removal of 5 bases from V and 3 bases from J, the junction contained 1 base not matched to a gene. CDR3 amino acids: CAWGQGQNTLYF. The CDR3 bases that were read are TGTGCCTGGGGACAGGGACAAAACACCTTGTAC.

As concerns this clone: The genes and germline here are from mouse. The DNA ends 1 residue before the CDR3 does, and the rest of the CDR3 is filled in from the germline J gene. The chain employs TRBV12-1 and TRBJ2-7; D may be TRBD1 (6 bases). This CDR3 comprises 12 residues. V gave up 2 bases and J gave up 3 bases, with 7 bases separating them. Per the germline V gene, CDR1 is SGHSN and CDR2 is HYEKVE. The CDR3 bases that were read are TGTGCCAGCTCTCGGGACATCTATGAACAGTAC. It is translated as CASSRDIYEQY. The full-length CDR3 reads as CASSRDIYEQYF. The full variable domain, in which reference TRBV12-1 and TRBJ2-7 provide the parts outside the CDR3, is DSGVVQSPRHIIKEKGGRSVLTCIPISGHSNVVWYQQTLGKELKFLIQHYEKVERDKGFLPSRFSVQQFDDYHSEMNMSALELEDSAMYFCASSRDIYEQYFGPGTRLTVL.

This clone was seen once. Each gene name is a mouse one. The read falls 1 residue short of the CDR3 end, and the missing part is taken from the germline J gene. The chain has TRBV26 and TRBJ1-4; 7 nucleotides line up with TRBD1. CDR1 is KGHPV, CDR2 FQNQEV, per germline (reference sequence). The CDR3 covers 13 residues. J lost 3 bases, V lost 7 bases, and 2 bases had no gene match. CDR3 loop: CASTGTANERLFF. The CDR3 bases that were read are TGTGCCAGCACGGGGACAGCCAACGAAAGATTATTT.

A word on this clone: Any gene name here is a mouse gene name. The read ends 1 residue early relative to the CDR3; the germline J gene fills the gap. This chain connects TRBV13-3 to TRBJ1-3; D possibly corresponds to TRBD1 (5 bases). The CDR3 loop spans 15 amino acids. V was pared by 4 bases and J by 4 bases, with 15 bases between. Germline V gene sequence: CDR1 NNHDY, CDR2 SYVADS. The CDR3 sequence: CASSRGSHSGNTLYF. Incomplete CDR3 DNA: TGTGCCAGCAGTCGGGGGTCCCATTCCGGAAATACGCTCTAT.

This clone occurred a few times. Gene and germline names: mouse. The read terminates 1 residue before the CDR3 end, so the remaining end is supplied by the germline J gene. The chain combines TRBV26 with TRBJ2-7; TRBD1 aligns across 7 bases. The CDR3 spans 14 residues. Germline V gene lookup returns CDR1 KGHPV and CDR2 FQNQEV (reference sequence). J gave up 0 bases and V 3 bases, and 2 bases lay outside the gene matches. The CDR3 here is CASSLPGGSYEQYF. CDR3 bases read: TGTGCCAGCAGTCTCCCAGGGGGCTCCTATGAACAGTAC.

Remarks on this clone: The gene names given are mouse names. The sequence runs out 1 residue before the end of the CDR3; the remainder is reconstructed from the germline J gene. The chain is built from TRBV26 and TRBJ1-3, with 9 bases lining up with TRBD1. In germline, CDR1 is KGHPV, CDR2 FQNQEV (reference sequence). The V segment lost 3 bases and the J segment 2 bases; nucleotides outside the gene matches: 2. This CDR3 has 15 amino acids. Partial CDR3 DNA: TGTGCCAGCAGTCTCGGGACAGGGACTGGAAATACGCTCTAT. Residues: CASSLGTGTGNTLY. In full, the CDR3 reads CASSLGTGTGNTLYF. The whole variable domain, filled in from reference TRBV26 and TRBJ1-3, reads NSKVIQTPRYLVKGQGQKAKMRCIPEKGHPVVFWYQQNKNNEFKFLINFQNQEVLQQIDMTEKRFSAECPSNSPCSLEIQSSEAGDSALYLCASSLGTGTGNTLYFGEGSRLIVV.

In this sample, this clone turned up a few times. Here the gene names and germline are mouse. The read stops 1 residue short of the end of the CDR3; the missing end is completed from the germline J gene. The V gene is TRBV13-1, the J gene TRBJ2-1, with 14 nucleotides matching TRBD2. The CDR3 spans 15 residues. From germline, CDR1 is NSHNY and CDR2 SYGAGN. V shed 2 bases and J 8 bases; nucleotides not matched to a gene: 3. The part of the CDR3 DNA that was read is TGTGCCAGCAGTGAGGGGACTGGGGGGGCCTCTGAGCAGTTC. Its translation: CASSEGTGGASEQF. The CDR3, in full, reads CASSEGTGGASEQFF.

The table lists this clone with a few counts. The gene names given are mouse names. The read finishes 1 residue shy of the CDR3 end, and the germline J gene is used to complete it. The chain uses TRBV1 and TRBJ1-1, with D possibly being TRBD1 (6 bases). Germline assignment: CDR1 NSQYPW and CDR2 LRSPGD (reference sequence). V was cut by 3 bases and J by 3 bases, with 11 bases left in between. The length of the CDR3 is 14 residues. CDR3 sequence reads: CTCSARTEYTEVFF. The CDR3 bases that were read are TGCACCTGCAGTGCGCGGACAGAATACACAGAAGTCTTC.

By proportion, this clone is large. Mouse names are used for the genes. From the germline J gene comes the end of the CDR3, since the read stops 1 residue before it. The rearrangement uses TRBV17 and TRBJ2-4, with TRBD2 matching 10 bases. CDR1 is MNHDT, CDR2 YYDKIL, per germline. J lost 0 bases, V lost 4 bases, and 4 bases had no gene match. The CDR3 consists of 16 residues. This CDR3 reads CASSTGLGSSQNTLYF. CDR3 bases read: TGTGCTAGCAGTACGGGACTGGGGTCTAGTCAAAACACCTTGTAC.

In its sample, this clone was seen a few times. Germline and genes here are mouse. From the germline J gene comes the end of the CDR3, since the read stops 1 residue before it. J is TRBJ2-5 and V is TRBV26, with D unclear. Trimming removed 4 bases at V and 0 bases at J, with 8 bases between. This CDR3 is built from 14 residues. Germline lookup yields CDR1 KGHPV and CDR2 FQNQEV (reference sequence). The CDR3 region is CASSPLENQDTQYF. The part of the CDR3 DNA that was read is TGTGCCAGCAGTCCTCTGGAGAACCAAGACACCCAGTAC.

Of note for this clone: Gene names and germline match the mouse. The CDR3 end lies 1 residue beyond the end of the read and is filled in from the germline J gene. This rearrangement joins TRBV31 to TRBJ1-5; no reliable D call. This CDR3 has 12 residues. CDR1 is GKSSPN, CDR2 SITVG, per germline. Trimming took off 6 bases at V and 0 bases at J, with 6 bases between the two ends. The part of the CDR3 DNA that was read is TGTGCCTGTGACGATAACAACCAGGCTCCGCTT. As protein: CACDDNNQAPL. The CDR3 in its entirety is CACDDNNQAPLF.

This clone was seen only a few times. Gene names follow the mouse nomenclature. The sequenced fragment ends 1 residue before the CDR3 boundary, so the rest is inferred from the germline J gene. The gene calls are TRBV3 and TRBJ2-7; a possible D gene is TRBD1 (5 bases). CDR3 length: 12 residues. V dropped 4 bases and J dropped 8 bases, with 12 bases sitting between them. Germline values: CDR1 SNHLY, CDR2 FYNGKV (reference sequence). The CDR3 reads CASSSRQQKQYF. The part of the CDR3 DNA that was read is TGTGCCAGCAGCTCCCGACAGCAAAAACAGTAC.

For this clone: Mouse gene names apply. Read data end 1 residue before the CDR3 end; the end is taken from the germline J gene. The rearrangement uses TRBV26 and TRBJ2-2, with TRBD1 matching over 10 bases. Trimming at V came to 3 bases and at J to 0 bases, leaving 1 base not matched to a gene. The CDR3 covers 16 residues. The V gene's germline CDR1 is KGHPV and CDR2 FQNQEV (reference sequence). CDR3 bases read: TGTGCCAGCAGTCTCGGGACAGGGGCAAACACCGGGCAGCTCTAC. Its translation is CASSLGTGANTGQLY. The whole CDR3 region reads CASSLGTGANTGQLYF.